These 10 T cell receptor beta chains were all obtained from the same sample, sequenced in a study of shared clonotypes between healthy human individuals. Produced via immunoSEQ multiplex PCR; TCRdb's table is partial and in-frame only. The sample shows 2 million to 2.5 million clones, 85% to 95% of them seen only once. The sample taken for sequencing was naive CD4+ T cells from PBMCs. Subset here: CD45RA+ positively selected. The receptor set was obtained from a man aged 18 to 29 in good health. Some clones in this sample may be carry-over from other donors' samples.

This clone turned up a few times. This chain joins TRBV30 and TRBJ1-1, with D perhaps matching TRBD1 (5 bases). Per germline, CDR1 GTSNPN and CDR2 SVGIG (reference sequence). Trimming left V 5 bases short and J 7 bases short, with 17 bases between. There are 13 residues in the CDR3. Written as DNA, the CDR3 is TGTGCCTGGGCGGCAGGGCCGGCGGTTGAAGCTTTCTTT. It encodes CAWAAGPAVEAFF.

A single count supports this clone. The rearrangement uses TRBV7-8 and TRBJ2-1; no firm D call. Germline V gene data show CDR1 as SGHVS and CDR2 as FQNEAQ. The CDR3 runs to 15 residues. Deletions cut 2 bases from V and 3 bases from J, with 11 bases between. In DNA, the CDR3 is TGTGCCAGCAGCTTAAGTCGGACCTACTACAATGAGCAGTTCTTC. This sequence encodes CASSLSRTYYNEQFF.

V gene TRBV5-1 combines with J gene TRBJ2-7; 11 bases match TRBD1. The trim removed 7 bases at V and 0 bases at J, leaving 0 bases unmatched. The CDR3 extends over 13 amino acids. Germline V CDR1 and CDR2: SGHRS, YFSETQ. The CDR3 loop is CASGTGGSYEQYF. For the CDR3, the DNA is TGCGCCAGCGGGACAGGGGGCTCCTACGAGCAGTACTTC.

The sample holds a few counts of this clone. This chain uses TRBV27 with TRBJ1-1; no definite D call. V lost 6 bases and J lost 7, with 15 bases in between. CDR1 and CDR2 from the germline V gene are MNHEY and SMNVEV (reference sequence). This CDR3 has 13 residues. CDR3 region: CASRKAGGVEAFF. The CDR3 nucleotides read TGTGCCAGCAGAAAGGCGGGAGGTGTTGAAGCTTTCTTT.

In nucleotides, the CDR3 is TGCGCCAGCAGCGTCGTAATCTCTGGGGCCAACGTCCTGACTTTC. It encodes CASSVVISGANVLTF. V gene TRBV5-1 combines with J gene TRBJ2-6; D not certain. Trimming pared 4 bases from V and 0 bases from J, leaving 8 bases between. In germline, CDR1 is SGHRS, CDR2 YFSETQ. The CDR3 totals 15 residues. The variable domain in full, completed from reference TRBV5-1 and TRBJ2-6, reads KAGVTQTPRYLIKTRGQQVTLSCSPISGHRSVSWYQQTPGQGLQFLFEYFSETQRNKGNFPGRFSGRQFSNSRSEMNVSTLELGDSALYLCASSVVISGANVLTFGAGSRLTVL.

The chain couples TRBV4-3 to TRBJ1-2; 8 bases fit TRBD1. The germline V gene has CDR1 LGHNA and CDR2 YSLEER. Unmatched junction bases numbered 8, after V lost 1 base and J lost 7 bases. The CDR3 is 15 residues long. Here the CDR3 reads CASSQVYGQGLGYTF. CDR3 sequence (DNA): TGCGCCAGCAGCCAAGTCTATGGACAGGGCCTTGGCTACACCTTC.

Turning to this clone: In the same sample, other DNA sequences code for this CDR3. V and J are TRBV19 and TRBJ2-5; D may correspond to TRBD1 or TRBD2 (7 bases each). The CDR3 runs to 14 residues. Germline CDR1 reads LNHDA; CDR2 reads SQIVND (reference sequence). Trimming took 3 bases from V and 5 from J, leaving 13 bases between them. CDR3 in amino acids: CASSIRGGLETQYF. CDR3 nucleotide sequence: TGTGCCAGTAGTATCAGGGGGGGCTTGGAGACCCAGTACTTC.

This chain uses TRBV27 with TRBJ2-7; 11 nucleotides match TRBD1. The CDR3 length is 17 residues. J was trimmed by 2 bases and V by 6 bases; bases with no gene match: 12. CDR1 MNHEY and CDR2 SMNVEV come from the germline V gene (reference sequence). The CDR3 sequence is CASRPYTGQGGPYEQYF. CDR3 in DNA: TGTGCCAGCAGACCTTACACGGGACAGGGGGGCCCCTACGAGCAGTACTTC.

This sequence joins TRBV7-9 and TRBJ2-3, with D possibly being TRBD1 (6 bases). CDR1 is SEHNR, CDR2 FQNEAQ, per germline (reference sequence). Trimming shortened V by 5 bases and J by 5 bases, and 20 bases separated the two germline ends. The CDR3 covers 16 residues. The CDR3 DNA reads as TGTGCCAGCAGCCCGCCTGGGACACGGTCCGGAGATACGCAGTATTTT. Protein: CASSPPGTRSGDTQYF.

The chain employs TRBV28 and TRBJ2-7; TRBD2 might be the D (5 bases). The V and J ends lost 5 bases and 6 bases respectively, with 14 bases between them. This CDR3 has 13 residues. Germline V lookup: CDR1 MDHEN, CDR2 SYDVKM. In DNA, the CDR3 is TGTGCCAGCAGTCCACTAGTGCCAGGCGAGCAGTACTTC. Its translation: CASSPLVPGEQYF.